This TCR beta chain was sequenced for a study of T cell responses to AZD1222 COVID-19 vaccine. Study results and limitations: Nearly half of spike-specific TCRs reportedly target unmutated variant regions.

Details on this clone: Antigen specificity is unknown.

Some clones are missing from TCRdb's copy, which holds only in-frame ones; the method was immunoSEQ multiplex PCR. The table has some 120,000 clones, roughly nine tenths seen once. The CDR3 consists of 15 residues. CDR1 is SGHNT and CDR2 is YYREEE in the germline V gene (reference sequence). V gave up 1 base and J gave up 4 bases; unmatched junction bases: 5. The TCR was taken from an adult in good health. J is TRBJ1-2 and V is TRBV5-4, with TRBD1 identical over 9 bases. The starting material was peripheral blood, obtained on day 0 of AZD1222 vaccination. In DNA form, the CDR3 reads TGTGCCAGCAGCTTGTTGGACAGGGGACGCTATGGCTACACCTTC. Amino acid sequence: CASSLLDRGRYGYTF. Using reference TRBV5-4 and TRBJ1-2 for the parts outside the CDR3, the full variable domain is ETGVTQSPTHLIKTRGQQVTLRCSSQSGHNTVSWYQQALGQGPQFIFQYYREEENGRGNFPPRFSGLQFPNYSSELNVNALELDDSALYLCASSLLDRGRYGYTFGSGTRLTVV.